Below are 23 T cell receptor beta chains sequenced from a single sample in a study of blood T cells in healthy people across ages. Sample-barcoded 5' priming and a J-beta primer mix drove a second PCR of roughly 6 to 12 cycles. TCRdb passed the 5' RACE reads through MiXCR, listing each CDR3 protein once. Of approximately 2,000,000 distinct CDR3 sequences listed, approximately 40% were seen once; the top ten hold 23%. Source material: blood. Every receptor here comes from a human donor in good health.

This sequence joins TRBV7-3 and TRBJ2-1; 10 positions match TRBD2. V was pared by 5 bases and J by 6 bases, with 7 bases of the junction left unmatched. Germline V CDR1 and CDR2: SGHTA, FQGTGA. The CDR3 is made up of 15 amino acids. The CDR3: CASSVSGGALNEQFF. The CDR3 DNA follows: TGTGCCAGCAGCGTCAGCGGGGGGGCCCTCAATGAGCAGTTCTTC.

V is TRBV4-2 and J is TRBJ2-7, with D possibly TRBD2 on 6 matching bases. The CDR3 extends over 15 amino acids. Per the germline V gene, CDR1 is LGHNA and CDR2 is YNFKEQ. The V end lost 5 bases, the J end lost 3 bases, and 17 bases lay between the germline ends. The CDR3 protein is CASSELGAGNYEQYF. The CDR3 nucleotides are TGTGCCAGCAGCGAACTTGGTGCGGGGAACTACGAGCAGTACTTC.

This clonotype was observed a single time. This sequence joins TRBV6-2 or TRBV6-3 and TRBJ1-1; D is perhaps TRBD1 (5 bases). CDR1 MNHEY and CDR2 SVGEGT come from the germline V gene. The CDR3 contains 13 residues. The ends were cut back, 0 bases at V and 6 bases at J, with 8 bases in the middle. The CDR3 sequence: CASSYSIGAEAFF. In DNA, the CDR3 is TGTGCCAGCAGTTACTCGATAGGGGCTGAAGCTTTCTTT.

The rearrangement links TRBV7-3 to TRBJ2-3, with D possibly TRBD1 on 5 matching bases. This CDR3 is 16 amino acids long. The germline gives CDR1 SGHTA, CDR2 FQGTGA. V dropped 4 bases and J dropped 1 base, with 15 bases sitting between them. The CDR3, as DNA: TGTGCCAGCAGCTCCGAAGGGGCAGTAGGCACAGATACGCAGTATTTT. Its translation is CASSSEGAVGTDTQYF. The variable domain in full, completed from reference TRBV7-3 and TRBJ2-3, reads GAGVSQTPSNKVTEKGKYVELRCDPISGHTALYWYRQSLGQGPEFLIYFQGTGAADDSGLPNDRFFAVRPEGSVSTLKIQRTERGDSAVYLCASSSEGAVGTDTQYFGPGTRLTVL.

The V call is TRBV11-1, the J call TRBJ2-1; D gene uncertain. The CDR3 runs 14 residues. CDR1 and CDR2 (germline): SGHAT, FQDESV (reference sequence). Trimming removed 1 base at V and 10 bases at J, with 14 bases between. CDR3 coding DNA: TGTGCCAGCAGCTTAGAGGGTCTTGAAGGGGAGCAGTTCTTC. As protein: CASSLEGLEGEQFF.

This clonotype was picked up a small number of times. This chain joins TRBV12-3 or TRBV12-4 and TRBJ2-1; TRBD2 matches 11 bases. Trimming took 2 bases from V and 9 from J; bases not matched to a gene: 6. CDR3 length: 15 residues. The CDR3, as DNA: TGTGCCAGCAGTTTAATAGCGGGGGGGCTCGGTGAGCAGTTCTTC. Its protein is CASSLIAGGLGEQFF.

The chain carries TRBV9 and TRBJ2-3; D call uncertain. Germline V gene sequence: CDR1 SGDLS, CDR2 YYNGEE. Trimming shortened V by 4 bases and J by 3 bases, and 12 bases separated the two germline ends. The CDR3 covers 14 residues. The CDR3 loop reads CASSFRLETDTQYF. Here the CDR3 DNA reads TGTGCCAGCAGCTTCCGCCTGGAGACAGATACGCAGTATTTT. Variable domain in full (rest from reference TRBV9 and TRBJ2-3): DSGVTQTPKHLITATGQRVTLRCSPRSGDLSVYWYQQSLDQGLQFLIQYYNGEERAKGNILERFSAQQFPDLHSELNLSSLELGDSALYFCASSFRLETDTQYFGPGTRLTVL.

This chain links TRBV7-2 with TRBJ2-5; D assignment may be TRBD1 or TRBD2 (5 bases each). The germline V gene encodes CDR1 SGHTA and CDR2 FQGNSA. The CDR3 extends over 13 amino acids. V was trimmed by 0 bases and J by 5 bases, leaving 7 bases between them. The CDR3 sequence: CASSLAWGETQYF. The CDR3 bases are TGTGCCAGCAGCTTAGCCTGGGGGGAGACCCAGTACTTC.

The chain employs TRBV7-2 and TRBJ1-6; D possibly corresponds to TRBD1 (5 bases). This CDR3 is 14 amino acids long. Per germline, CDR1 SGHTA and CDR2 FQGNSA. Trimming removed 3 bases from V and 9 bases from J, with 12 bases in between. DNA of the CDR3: TGTGCCAGCAGCTTGAGGGGACGTGCTTCACCCCTCCACTTT. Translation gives CASSLRGRASPLHF.

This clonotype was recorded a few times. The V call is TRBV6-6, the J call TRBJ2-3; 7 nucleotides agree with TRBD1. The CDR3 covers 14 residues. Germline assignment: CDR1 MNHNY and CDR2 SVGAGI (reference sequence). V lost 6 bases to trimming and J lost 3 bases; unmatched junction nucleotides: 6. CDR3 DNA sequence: TGTGCCAGCAGCCCTATGACAGGGACAGATACGCAGTATTTT. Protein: CASSPMTGTDTQYF.

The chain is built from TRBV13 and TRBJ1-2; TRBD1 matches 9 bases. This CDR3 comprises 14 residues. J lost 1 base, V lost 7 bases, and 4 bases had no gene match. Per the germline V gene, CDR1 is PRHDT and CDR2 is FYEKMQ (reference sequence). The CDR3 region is CASTRDRVNYGYTF. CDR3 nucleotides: TGTGCCAGCACCAGGGACAGGGTTAACTATGGCTACACCTTC.

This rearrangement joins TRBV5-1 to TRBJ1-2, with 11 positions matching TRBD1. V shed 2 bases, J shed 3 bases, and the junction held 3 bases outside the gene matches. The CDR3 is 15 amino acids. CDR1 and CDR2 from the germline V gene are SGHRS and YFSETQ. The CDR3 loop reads CASSFGQGAYYGYTF. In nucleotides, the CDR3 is TGCGCCAGCAGCTTCGGACAGGGGGCCTACTATGGCTACACCTTC.

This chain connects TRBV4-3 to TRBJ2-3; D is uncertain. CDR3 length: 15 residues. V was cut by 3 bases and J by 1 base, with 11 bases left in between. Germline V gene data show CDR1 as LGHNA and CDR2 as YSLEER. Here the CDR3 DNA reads TGCGCCAGCAGCCATGACTTTGGGGGCACAGATACGCAGTATTTT. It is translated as CASSHDFGGTDTQYF.

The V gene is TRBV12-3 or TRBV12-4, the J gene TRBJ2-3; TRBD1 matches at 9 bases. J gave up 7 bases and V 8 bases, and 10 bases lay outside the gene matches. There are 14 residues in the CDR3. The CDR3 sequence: CASLRQGGFYTQYF. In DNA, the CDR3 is TGTGCCAGCCTCCGACAGGGGGGCTTTTATACGCAGTATTTT.

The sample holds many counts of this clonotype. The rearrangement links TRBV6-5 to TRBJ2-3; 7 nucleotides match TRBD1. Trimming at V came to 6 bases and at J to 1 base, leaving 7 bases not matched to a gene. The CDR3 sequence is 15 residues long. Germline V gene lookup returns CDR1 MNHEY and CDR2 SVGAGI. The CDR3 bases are TGTGCCAGCAGCCTTACCGGGACAGGCACAGATACGCAGTATTTT. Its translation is CASSLTGTGTDTQYF.

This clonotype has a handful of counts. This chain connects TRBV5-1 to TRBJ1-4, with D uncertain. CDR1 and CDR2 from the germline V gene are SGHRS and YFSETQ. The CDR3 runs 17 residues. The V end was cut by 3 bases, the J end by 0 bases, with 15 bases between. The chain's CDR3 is CASSWEGLIATNEKLFF. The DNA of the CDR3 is TGCGCCAGCAGCTGGGAGGGCCTCATTGCAACTAATGAAAAACTGTTTTTT.

DNA for the CDR3: TGTGCCACCAGTGATTTAGAAGCGGGGGTAAGTGGCGATGAGCAGTTCTTC. Its protein product is CATSDLEAGVSGDEQFF. The chain is built from TRBV24-1 and TRBJ2-1; the match to TRBD2 covers 8 bases. J gave up 8 bases and V 1 base, and 12 bases lay outside the gene matches. Germline V gene sequence: CDR1 KGHDR, CDR2 SFDVKD. The CDR3 spans 17 residues.

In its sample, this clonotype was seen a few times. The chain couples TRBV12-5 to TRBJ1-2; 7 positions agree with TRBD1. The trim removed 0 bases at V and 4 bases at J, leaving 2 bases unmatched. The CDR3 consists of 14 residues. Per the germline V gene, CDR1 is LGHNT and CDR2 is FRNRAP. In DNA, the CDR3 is TGTGCTAGTGGTTTGGTAGGGACAGCCTATGGCTACACCTTC. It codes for CASGLVGTAYGYTF.

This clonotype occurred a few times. CDR3: CSADPLTHYNEQFF. In DNA, the CDR3 is TGCAGTGCGGATCCCCTTACCCACTACAATGAGCAGTTCTTC. The V gene is TRBV20-1, the J gene TRBJ2-1, with no clear D. CDR1 and CDR2 from the germline V gene are DFQATT and SNEGSKA (reference sequence). The CDR3 runs 14 residues. V was cut by 6 bases and J by 3 bases, with 15 bases left in between.

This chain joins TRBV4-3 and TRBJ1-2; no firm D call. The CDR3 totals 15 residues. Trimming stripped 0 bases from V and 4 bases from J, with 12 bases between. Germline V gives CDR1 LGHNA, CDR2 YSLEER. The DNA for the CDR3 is TGCGCCAGCAGCCAAGATCTGCAGGATTCCTATGGCTACACCTTC. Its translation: CASSQDLQDSYGYTF.

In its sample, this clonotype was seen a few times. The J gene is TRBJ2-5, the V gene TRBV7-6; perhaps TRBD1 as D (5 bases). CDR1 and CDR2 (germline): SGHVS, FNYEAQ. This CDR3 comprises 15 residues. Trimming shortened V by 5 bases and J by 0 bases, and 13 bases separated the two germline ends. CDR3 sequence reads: CASSPRTSYQETQYF. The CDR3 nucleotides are TGTGCCAGCAGCCCCAGGACAAGCTACCAAGAGACCCAGTACTTC.

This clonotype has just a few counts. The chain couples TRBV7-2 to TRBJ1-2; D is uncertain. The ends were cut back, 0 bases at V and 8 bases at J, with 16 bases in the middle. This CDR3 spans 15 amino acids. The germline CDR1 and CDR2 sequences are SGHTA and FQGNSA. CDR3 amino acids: CASSLAPSTGYGYTF. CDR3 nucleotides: TGTGCCAGCAGCTTAGCCCCCAGTACCGGGTACGGCTACACCTTC.

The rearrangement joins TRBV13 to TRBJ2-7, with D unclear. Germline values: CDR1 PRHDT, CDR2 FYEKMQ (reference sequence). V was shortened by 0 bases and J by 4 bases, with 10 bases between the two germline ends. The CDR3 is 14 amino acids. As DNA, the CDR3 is TGTGCCAGCAGCTTAGGATCAGCTCGATACGAGCAGTACTTC. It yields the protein CASSLGSARYEQYF.